This T cell receptor beta chain comes out of a study of T cell responses to AZD1222 COVID-19 vaccine listed by TCRdb under 2021. In the study overall: Because spike-specific TCR depth and breadth did not differ between the two schedules, AZD1222 recipients who got a second dose at roughly 4 weeks were pooled with those who got a second dose at roughly 12 weeks. Trial participants were enrolled into age subgroups of 18-55, 56-69 and 70-plus years, which contained approximately 150, 30 and 60 TCR-sequenced participants, respectively. A total of roughly 240 trial participants underwent TCR sequencing, of whom around 200 received two doses of AZD1222 and some 26 received two doses of the MenACWY control vaccine.

The time point label of this sample denotes: baseline before first vaccination. The vaccinee samples were drawn from two UK trials, COV001 and COV002, one of which was a single-blind randomized controlled phase 2/3 trial testing AZD1222 (ChAdOx1 nCoV-19) in healthy adults. For TCRbeta chain sequencing, PBMC samples were collected from trial participants at day 0 and at day 28 after the second dose. With respect to this clone: Its antigen specificity is not known. Per-nucleotide qualities are absent, and no much larger clonotype sits a single base away.

The paper's findings and limits, for the study overall: A significant rise in spike-specific TCR breadth and depth was observed after two AZD1222 doses relative to day 0 and relative to MenACWY recipients. Nearly half of unique spike-specific TCRs reportedly recognized epitopes outside regions mutated in the B.1.351 and B.1.1.7 variants. No day 14 peak-response samples were available, so repertoires were characterized only after the peak T cell response. Conclusions about previously exposed vaccinees are limited, since just a handful of AZD1222 recipients were seropositive for SARS-CoV-2 at baseline. CD4 TCRs associated with the vaccine covered the entire spike protein, and the dominant responses were in regions 160-218 and 743-854. Participants were mostly white British and included more females than males, and it was suggested by the authors that clonal diversity may have been underestimated. The 56-69-year group was small, and its depth increase did not reach significance, likely because of low power.

The CDR3 regions of human TCRbeta chains were analyzed by immunosequencing. The original pipeline was this. TCRs in the repertoires were matched against a reference library of SARS-CoV-2-specific TCRs that had been generated with the MIRA antigen-specificity platform. Breadth was defined as the fraction of unique TCRs that were SARS-CoV-2-associated. Depth was defined as the fraction of total T cells that were SARS-CoV-2-associated. Each spike-specific TCR was assigned to its reactive spike region and to a CD4 or CD8 class using the MIRA data. Log10-transformed breadth and depth values were compared by one-way ANOVA with Sidak's multiple comparisons tests. This is the immuneACCESS table as TCRdb keeps it, with only in-frame sequences that have V and J called. A part of the clones is gone; compared with another copy, unresolved V genes explain less than half, and the rest is unexplained. D and trimming were read from the DNA, whereas the V and J calls and clone size are those reported in that table. Within this sample are 90,000 to 95,000 clones, with about 88% of them counted one time only. The top ten hold 19% of the sample.

Counted from cysteine to phenylalanine, this CDR3 has 15 amino acids. Just the 45-base CDR3 DNA is kept, in frame starting at base 1. The junction shows trimming of 0 bases on V and 2 bases on J, plus 8 bases between the germline ends. CDR1 is given as LGHNA and CDR2 as YSLEER, both from the germline V gene. The V gene is TRBV4-3 and the J gene is TRBJ1-3; a tentative D call is TRBD1 (5 bases match). This TCR derives from an adult in good health. Sequencing was performed on peripheral blood, taken on day 0 of AZD1222 vaccination. The CDR3 reads CASSQEGGAGNTIYF. The nucleotide sequence is given as TGCGCCAGCAGCCAAGAGGGAGGGGCTGGAAACACCATATATTTT.